The clone carrying this T cell receptor (beta chain) was seen once. This CDR3 region has 16 residues. Residents of approximately 25 US areas, aged roughly 18 to 89 years, made up the participants. Cohort assignment relied on participant-reported clinical history. This sample was taken from a study of blood T cell repertoires in COVID-19. Sequencing was performed with immunoSEQ multiplex PCR; in TCRdb, only in-frame clones are kept and a portion is missing. The sample yields around 130,000 clones, 86% seen once. The sequenced sample was PBMCs or T cells enriched from blood (not recorded which). The rearrangement uses TRBV21-1 and TRBJ2-7; TRBD1, the table's D call, was not compared with the DNA. TRBV21-1 is annotated as a pseudogene. The source is a woman aged 45-59 years who had recovered from COVID-19. CDR3 nucleotides: TGTGCCAGCAGCAATATAAAAGGGACAGGGCCCTACGAGCAGTACTTC. Protein product: CASSNIKGTGPYEQYF.